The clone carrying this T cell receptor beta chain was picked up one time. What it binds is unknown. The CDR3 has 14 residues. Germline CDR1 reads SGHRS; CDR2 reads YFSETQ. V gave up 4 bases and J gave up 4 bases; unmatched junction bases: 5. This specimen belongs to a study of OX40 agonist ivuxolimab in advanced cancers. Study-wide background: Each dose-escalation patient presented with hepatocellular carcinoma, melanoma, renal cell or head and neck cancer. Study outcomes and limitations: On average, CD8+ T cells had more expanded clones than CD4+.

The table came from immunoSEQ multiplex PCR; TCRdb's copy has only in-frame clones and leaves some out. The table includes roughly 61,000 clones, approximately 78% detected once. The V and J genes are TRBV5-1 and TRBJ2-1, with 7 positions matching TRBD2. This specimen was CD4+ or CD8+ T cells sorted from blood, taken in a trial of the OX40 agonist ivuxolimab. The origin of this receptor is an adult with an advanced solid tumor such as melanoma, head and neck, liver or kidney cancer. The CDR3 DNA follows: TGCGCCAGCAGCCCTAGCGGAGTATACAATGAGCAGTTCTTC. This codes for CASSPSGVYNEQFF.